Listed below are T cell receptor beta chains from one sample, sequenced in a study of PD-1 blockade in classical Hodgkin lymphoma. Assay used: immunoSEQ multiplex PCR; TCRdb lists only in-frame clones, some missing. The repertoire holds approximately 21,000 clones, with approximately 74% as singletons. Material: peripheral blood mononuclear cells (PBMCs), obtained at baseline. These receptors were collected from a human donor with classical Hodgkin lymphoma. Both conserved end residues are part of each CDR3.

TRBV7-9	TRBJ2-1	CASSGKLYNEQFF
TRBV27	TRBJ2-6	CASSLNGRRANVLTF
TRBV28	TRBJ2-7	CASSLFPRGTGYEQYF
TRBV29-1	TRBJ1-5	CSVGDGAGNQPQHF
TRBV4-1	TRBJ2-5	CASSRGTVQETQYF
TRBV7-9	TRBJ2-7	CASSQTGVYVYEQYF
TRBV27	TRBJ1-3	CASSLPRTIYF
TRBV5-5	TRBJ2-3	CASKTGEGHTDTQYF
TRBV29-1	TRBJ1-1	CSVDQGRTEAFF
TRBV5-1	TRBJ2-7	CASSLPRGEAYEQYF
TRBV2	TRBJ1-1	CASVGTGGRGEAFF
TRBV7-2	TRBJ2-5	CASSPLAGSQETQYF
TRBV7-6	TRBJ1-1	CASSSNLRGNTEAFF
TRBV30	TRBJ2-1	CAWSALAGVWSYNEQFF
TRBV4-1	TRBJ1-1	CASSLEMGTYEAFF
TRBV2	TRBJ1-5	CASSYRGNQPQHF